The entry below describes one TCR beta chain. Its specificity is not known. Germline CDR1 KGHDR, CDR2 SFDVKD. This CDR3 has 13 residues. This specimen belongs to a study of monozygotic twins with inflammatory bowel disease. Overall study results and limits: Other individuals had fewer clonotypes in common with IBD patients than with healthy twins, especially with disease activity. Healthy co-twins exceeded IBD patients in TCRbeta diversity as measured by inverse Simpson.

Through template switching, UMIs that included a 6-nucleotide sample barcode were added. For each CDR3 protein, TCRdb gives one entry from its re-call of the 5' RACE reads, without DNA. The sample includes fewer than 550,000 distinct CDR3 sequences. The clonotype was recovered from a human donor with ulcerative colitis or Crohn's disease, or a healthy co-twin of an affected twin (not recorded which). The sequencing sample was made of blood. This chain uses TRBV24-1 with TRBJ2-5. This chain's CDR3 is CATSGGGQETQYF.